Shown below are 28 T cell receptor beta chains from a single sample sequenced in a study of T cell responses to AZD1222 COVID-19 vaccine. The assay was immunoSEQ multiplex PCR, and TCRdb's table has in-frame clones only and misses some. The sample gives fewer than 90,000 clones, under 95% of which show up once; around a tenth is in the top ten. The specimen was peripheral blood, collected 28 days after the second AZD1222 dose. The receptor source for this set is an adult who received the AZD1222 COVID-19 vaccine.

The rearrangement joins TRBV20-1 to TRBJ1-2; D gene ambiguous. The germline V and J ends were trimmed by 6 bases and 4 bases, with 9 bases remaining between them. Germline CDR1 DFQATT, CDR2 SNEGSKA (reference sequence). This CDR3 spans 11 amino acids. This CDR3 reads CSAKALYGYTF. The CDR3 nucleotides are TGCAGTGCGAAGGCCCTCTATGGCTACACCTTC.

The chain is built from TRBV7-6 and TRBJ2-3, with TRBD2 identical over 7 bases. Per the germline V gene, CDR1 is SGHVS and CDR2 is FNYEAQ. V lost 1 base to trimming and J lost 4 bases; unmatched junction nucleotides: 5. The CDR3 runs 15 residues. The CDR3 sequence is CASSLVRGSADTQYF. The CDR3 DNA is TGTGCCAGCAGCTTAGTTCGCGGGAGTGCAGATACGCAGTATTTT.

The CDR3 sequence is CAWSVRGNEQFF. The CDR3 DNA is TGTGCCTGGAGTGTACGAGGCAATGAGCAGTTCTTC. This chain connects TRBV30 to TRBJ2-1; D not resolved. CDR1 is GTSNPN and CDR2 is SVGIG in the germline V gene (reference sequence). V lost 0 bases, J lost 6 bases, and 6 bases lay in between. The CDR3 totals 12 residues.

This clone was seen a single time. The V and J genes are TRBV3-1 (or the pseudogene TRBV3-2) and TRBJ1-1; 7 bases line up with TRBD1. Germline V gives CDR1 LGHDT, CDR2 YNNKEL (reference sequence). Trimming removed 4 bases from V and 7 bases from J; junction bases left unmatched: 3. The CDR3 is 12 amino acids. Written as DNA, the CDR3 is TGTGCCAGCAGCCGGACAGGATTTGAAGCTTTCTTT. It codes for CASSRTGFEAFF.

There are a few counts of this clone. For the CDR3, the DNA is TGCGCCAGCAGCCCAGGGGAGCTTCTCTATGGCTACACCTTC. It codes for CASSPGELLYGYTF. The chain joins TRBV5-1 to TRBJ1-2; TRBD1 might be the D (6 bases). The CDR3 extends over 14 amino acids. V lost 4 bases, J lost 4 bases, and 14 bases lay in between. Germline lookup yields CDR1 SGHRS and CDR2 YFSETQ. The whole variable domain, remainder taken from reference TRBV5-1 and TRBJ1-2, is KAGVTQTPRYLIKTRGQQVTLSCSPISGHRSVSWYQQTPGQGLQFLFEYFSETQRNKGNFPGRFSGRQFSNSRSEMNVSTLELGDSALYLCASSPGELLYGYTFGSGTRLTVV.

The CDR3 DNA reads TGCAGCGTTGAAGGGACTAGCGGGAGTCTTGATGAGCAGTTCTTC. It codes for CSVEGTSGSLDEQFF. The V call is TRBV29-1, the J call TRBJ2-1; 13 nucleotides agree with TRBD2. The CDR3 is made up of 15 amino acids. The trim removed 1 base at V and 8 bases at J, leaving 5 bases unmatched. CDR1 SQVTM and CDR2 ANQGSEA come from the germline V gene.

The CDR3 region is CASSINRGRETQYF. In DNA, the CDR3 is TGTGCCAGCAGCATTAACAGGGGGCGAGAGACCCAGTACTTC. The rearrangement links TRBV7-2 to TRBJ2-5, with 9 bases that match TRBD1. Germline CDR1 is SGHTA and CDR2 is FQGNSA. V lost 5 bases to trimming and J lost 4 bases; unmatched junction nucleotides: 5. The CDR3 has 14 amino acids.

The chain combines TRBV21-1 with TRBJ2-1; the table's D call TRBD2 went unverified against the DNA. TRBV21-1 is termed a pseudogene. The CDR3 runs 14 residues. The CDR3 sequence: CASSSSGWDNEQFF. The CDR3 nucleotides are TGTGCCAGCAGCAGTAGCGGGTGGGACAATGAGCAGTTCTTC.

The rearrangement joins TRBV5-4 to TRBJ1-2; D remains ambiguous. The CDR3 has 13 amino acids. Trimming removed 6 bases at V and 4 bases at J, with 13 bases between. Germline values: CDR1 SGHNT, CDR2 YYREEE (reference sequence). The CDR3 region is CASTHSLTYGYTF. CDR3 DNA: TGTGCCAGCACGCACAGCCTAACCTATGGCTACACCTTC.

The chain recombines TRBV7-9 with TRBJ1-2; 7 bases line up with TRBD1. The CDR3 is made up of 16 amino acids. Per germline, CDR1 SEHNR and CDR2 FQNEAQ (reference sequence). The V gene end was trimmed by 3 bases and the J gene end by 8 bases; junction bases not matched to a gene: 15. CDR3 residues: CASSLGADRVLTGYTF. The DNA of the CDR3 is TGTGCCAGCAGCTTGGGGGCCGACAGGGTATTGACCGGCTACACCTTC.

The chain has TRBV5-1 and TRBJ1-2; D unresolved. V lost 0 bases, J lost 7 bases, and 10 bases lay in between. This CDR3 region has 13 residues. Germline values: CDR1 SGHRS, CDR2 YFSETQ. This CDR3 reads CASSLGRVGGYTF. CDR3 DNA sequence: TGCGCCAGCAGCTTGGGGAGGGTCGGTGGCTACACCTTC.

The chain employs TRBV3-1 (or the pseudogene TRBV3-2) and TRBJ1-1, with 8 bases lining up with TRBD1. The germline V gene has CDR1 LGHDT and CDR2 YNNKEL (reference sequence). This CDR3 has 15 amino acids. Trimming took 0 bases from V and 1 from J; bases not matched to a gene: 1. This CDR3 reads CASSQETGANTEAFF. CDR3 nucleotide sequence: TGTGCCAGCAGCCAAGAGACAGGGGCGAACACTGAAGCTTTCTTT.

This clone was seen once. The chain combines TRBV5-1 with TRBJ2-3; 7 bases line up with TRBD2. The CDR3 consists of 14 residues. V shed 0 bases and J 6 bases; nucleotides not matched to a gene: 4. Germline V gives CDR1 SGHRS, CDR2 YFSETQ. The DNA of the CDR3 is TGCGCCAGCAGCTTGGTAATCGGGGGGGATACGCAGTATTTT. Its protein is CASSLVIGGDTQYF.

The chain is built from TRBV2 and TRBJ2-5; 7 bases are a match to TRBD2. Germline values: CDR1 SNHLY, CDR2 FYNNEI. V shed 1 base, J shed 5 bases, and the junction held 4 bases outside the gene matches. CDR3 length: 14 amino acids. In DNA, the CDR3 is TGTGCCAGCAGTGAAGGCGGGGGTACTGAGACCCAGTACTTC. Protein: CASSEGGGTETQYF.

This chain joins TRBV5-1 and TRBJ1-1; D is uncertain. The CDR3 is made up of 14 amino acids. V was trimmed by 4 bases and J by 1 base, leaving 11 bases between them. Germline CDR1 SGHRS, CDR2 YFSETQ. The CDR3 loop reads CASSPARTNTEAFF. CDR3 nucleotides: TGCGCCAGCAGCCCAGCCCGGACGAACACTGAAGCTTTCTTT. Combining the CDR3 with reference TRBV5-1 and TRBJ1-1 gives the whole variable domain KAGVTQTPRYLIKTRGQQVTLSCSPISGHRSVSWYQQTPGQGLQFLFEYFSETQRNKGNFPGRFSGRQFSNSRSEMNVSTLELGDSALYLCASSPARTNTEAFFGQGTRLTVV.

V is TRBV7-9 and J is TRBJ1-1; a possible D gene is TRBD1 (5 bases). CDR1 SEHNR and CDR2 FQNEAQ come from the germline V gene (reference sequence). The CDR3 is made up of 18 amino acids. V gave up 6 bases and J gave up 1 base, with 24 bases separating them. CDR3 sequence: CASSSVRGGTFRNTEAFF. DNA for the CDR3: TGTGCCAGCAGTAGCGTGCGGGGCGGGACCTTTAGGAACACTGAAGCTTTCTTT.

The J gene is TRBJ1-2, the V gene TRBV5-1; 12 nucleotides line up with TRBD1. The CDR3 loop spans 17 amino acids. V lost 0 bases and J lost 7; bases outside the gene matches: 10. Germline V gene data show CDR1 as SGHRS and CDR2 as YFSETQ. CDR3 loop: CASSLAPGQGAHLGYTF. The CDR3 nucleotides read TGCGCCAGCAGCTTGGCTCCGGGACAGGGGGCGCATCTTGGCTACACCTTC. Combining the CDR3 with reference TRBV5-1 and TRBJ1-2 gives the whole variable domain KAGVTQTPRYLIKTRGQQVTLSCSPISGHRSVSWYQQTPGQGLQFLFEYFSETQRNKGNFPGRFSGRQFSNSRSEMNVSTLELGDSALYLCASSLAPGQGAHLGYTFGSGTRLTVV.

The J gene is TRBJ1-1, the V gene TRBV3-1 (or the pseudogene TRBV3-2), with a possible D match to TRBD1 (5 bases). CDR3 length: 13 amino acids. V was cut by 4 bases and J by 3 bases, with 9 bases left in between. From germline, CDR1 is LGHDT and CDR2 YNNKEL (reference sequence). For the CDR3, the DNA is TGTGCCAGCAGCCCGCCGACAGACACTGAAGCTTTCTTT. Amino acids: CASSPPTDTEAFF.

The CDR3 protein is CATRRQSNTEAFF. In DNA form, the CDR3 reads TGTGCCACCCGCCGACAGTCGAACACTGAAGCTTTCTTT. V usage is TRBV24-1 and J usage is TRBJ1-1, with D perhaps matching TRBD1 (5 bases). CDR1 and CDR2 (germline): KGHDR, SFDVKD. CDR3 length: 13 amino acids. V was trimmed by 9 bases and J by 1 base, leaving 11 bases between them.

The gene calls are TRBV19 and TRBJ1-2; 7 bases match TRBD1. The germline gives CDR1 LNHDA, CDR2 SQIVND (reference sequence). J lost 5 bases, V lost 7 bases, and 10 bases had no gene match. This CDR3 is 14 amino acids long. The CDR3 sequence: CASTYRDRPYGYTF. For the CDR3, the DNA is TGTGCCAGTACCTACCGGGACAGACCTTATGGCTACACCTTC.

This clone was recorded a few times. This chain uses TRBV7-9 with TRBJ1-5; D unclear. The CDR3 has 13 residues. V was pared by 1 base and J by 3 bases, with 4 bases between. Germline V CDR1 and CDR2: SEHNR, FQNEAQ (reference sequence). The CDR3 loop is CASSLGHNQPQHF. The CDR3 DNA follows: TGTGCCAGCAGCTTAGGTCACAATCAGCCCCAGCATTTT.

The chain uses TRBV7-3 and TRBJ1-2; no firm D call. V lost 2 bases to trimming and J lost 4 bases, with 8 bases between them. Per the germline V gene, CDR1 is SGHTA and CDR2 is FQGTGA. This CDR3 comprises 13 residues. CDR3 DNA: TGTGCCAGCAGCTTAGAGGGAGTCTATGGCTACACCTTC. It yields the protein CASSLEGVYGYTF.

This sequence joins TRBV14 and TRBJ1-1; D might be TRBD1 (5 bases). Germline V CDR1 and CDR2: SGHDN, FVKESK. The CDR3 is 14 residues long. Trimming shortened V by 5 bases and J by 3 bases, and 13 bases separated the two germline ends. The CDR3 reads CASSVAAGDTEAFF. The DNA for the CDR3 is TGTGCCAGCAGCGTGGCGGCGGGGGACACTGAAGCTTTCTTT.

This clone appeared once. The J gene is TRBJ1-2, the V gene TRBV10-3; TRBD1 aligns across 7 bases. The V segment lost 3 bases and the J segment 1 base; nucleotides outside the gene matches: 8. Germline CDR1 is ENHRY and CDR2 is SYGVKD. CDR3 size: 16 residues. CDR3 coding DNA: TGTGCCATCAGTGACCCGACAGGGAAGGGTAACTATGGCTACACCTTC. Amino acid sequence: CAISDPTGKGNYGYTF.

The CDR3 sequence is CASSSSGRGISYEQYF. In DNA, the CDR3 is TGTGCCAGTAGTTCGAGCGGCAGGGGGATTTCCTACGAGCAGTACTTC. The V call is TRBV19, the J call TRBJ2-7; the match to TRBD1 covers 7 bases. V gave up 5 bases and J gave up 1 base; unmatched junction bases: 11. CDR1 and CDR2 (germline): LNHDA, SQIVND (reference sequence). The CDR3 has 16 residues.

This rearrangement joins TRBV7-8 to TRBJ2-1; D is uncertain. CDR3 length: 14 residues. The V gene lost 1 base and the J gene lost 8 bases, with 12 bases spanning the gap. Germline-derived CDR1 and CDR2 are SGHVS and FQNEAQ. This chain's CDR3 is CASSLGQGPDEQFF. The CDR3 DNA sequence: TGTGCCAGCAGCTTAGGGCAAGGGCCGGATGAGCAGTTCTTC.

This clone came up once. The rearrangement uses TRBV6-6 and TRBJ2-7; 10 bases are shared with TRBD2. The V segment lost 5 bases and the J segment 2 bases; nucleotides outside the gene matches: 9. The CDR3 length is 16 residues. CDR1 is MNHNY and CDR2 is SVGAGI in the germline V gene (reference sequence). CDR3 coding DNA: TGTGCCAGCAGTCCCTATAGCGGGAGGCATACCTACGAGCAGTACTTC. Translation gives CASSPYSGRHTYEQYF.

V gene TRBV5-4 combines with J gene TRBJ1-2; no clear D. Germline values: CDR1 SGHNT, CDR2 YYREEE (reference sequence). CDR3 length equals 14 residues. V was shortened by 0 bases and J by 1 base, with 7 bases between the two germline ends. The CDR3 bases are TGTGCCAGCAGCTTGGGAGGCCTTAACTATGGCTACACCTTC. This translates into CASSLGGLNYGYTF.